The T cell receptor beta chain described here comes from a study of blood T cells in healthy people across ages. Through a sample-barcoded 5' primer and a J-beta primer mix, a second PCR was run for about 6 to 11 cycles. A single record per CDR3 protein comes from TCRdb applying MiXCR to the 5' RACE reads. The table has some 1,800,000 distinct CDR3 sequences, roughly two fifths seen once; the top ten hold under 25%. Of note for this clonotype: The target antigen is unknown. Compared with germline, one end of the junction differs, possibly owing to a read error.

Staff drew roughly 10 milliliters of peripheral blood from each donor. The germline V gene encodes CDR1 DFQATT and CDR2 SNEGSKA (reference sequence). This CDR3 comprises 14 residues. Study-level results: Strong correlation existed between TCR beta diversity and naive T cell percentage. PBMCs were not sorted, which prevented a conclusive comparison of naive versus antigen-experienced cells.

The sequence was collected from a human donor in good health. The specimen sequenced was blood. The V and J genes are TRBV20-1 and TRBJ1-2; no clear D gene. The CDR3 spells CSARDSRLVYGHTF. Here the CDR3 DNA reads TGCAGTGCTAGAGATTCCCGTCTAGTTTATGGCCACACCTTC.